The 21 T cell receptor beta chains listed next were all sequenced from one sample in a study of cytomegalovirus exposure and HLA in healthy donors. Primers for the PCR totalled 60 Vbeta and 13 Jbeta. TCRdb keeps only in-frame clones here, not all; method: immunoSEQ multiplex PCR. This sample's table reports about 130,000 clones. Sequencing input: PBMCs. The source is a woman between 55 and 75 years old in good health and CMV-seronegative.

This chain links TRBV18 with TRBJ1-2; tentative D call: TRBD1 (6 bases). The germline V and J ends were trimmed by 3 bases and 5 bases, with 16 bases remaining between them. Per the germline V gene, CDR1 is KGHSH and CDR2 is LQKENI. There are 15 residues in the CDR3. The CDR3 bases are TGTGCCAGCTCACCGGCATCAGGGGCTCGGTATGGCTACACCTTC. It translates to CASSPASGARYGYTF. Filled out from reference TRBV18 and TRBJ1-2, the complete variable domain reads NAGVMQNPRHLVRRRGQEARLRCSPMKGHSHVYWYRQLPEEGLKFMVYLQKENIIDESGMPKERFSAEFPKEGPSILRIQQVVRGDSAAYFCASSPASGARYGYTFGSGTRLTVV.

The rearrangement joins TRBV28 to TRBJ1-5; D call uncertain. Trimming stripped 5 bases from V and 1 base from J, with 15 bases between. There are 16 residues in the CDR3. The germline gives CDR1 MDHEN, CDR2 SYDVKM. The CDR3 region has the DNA TGTGCCAGCAGTACCGCCGGAGACGGGAGCAATCAGCCCCAGCATTTT. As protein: CASSTAGDGSNQPQHF.

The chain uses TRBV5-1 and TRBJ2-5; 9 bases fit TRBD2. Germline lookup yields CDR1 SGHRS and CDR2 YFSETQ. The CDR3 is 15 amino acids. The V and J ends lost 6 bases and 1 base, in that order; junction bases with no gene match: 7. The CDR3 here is CASTRGTSTQETQYF. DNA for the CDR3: TGCGCCAGCACCCGAGGGACTAGCACCCAAGAGACCCAGTACTTC.

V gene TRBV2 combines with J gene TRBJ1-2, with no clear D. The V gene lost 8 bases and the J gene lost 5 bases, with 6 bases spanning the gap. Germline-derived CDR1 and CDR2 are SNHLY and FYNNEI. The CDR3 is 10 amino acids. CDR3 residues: CASGEYGYTF. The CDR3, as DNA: TGTGCCAGCGGGGAGTATGGCTACACCTTC.

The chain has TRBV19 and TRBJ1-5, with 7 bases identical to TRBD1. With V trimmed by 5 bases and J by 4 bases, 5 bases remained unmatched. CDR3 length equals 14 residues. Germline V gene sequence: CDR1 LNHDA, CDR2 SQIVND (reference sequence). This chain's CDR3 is CASSVDRENQPQHF. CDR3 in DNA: TGTGCCAGTAGTGTCGACAGGGAAAATCAGCCCCAGCATTTT.

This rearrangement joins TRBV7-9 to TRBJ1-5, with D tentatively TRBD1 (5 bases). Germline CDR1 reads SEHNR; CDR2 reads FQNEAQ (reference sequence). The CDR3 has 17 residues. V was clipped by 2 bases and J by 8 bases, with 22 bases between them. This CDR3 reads CASSLIMQGVDQKPQHF. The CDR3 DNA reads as TGTGCCAGCAGCTTAATTATGCAGGGCGTCGATCAAAAGCCCCAGCATTTT. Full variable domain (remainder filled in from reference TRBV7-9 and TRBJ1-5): DTGVSQNPRHKITKRGQNVTFRCDPISEHNRLYWYRQTLGQGPEFLTYFQNEAQLEKSRLLSDRFSAERPKGSFSTLEIQRTEQGDSAMYLCASSLIMQGVDQKPQHFGDGTRLSIL.

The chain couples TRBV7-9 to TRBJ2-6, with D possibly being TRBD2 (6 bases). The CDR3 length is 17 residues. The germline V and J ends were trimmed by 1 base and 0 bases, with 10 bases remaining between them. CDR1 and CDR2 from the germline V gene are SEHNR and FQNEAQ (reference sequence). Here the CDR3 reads CASSLGGGSSGANVLTF. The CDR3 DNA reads TGTGCCAGCAGCTTAGGGGGAGGTAGCTCTGGGGCCAACGTCCTGACTTTC.

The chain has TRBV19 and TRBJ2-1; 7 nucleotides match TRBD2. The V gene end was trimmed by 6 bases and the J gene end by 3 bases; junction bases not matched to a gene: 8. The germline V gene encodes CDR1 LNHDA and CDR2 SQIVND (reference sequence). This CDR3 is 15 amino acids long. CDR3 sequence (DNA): TGTGCCAGTAGCCGTCCCGGGGGGAGCTACAATGAGCAGTTCTTC. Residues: CASSRPGGSYNEQFF.

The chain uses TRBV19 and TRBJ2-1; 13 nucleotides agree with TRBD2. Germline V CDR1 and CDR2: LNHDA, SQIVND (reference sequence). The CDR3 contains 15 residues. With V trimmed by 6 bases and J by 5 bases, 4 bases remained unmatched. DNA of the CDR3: TGTGCCAGTAGCCGCGGACTAGCGGGGGACAATGAGCAGTTCTTC. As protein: CASSRGLAGDNEQFF.

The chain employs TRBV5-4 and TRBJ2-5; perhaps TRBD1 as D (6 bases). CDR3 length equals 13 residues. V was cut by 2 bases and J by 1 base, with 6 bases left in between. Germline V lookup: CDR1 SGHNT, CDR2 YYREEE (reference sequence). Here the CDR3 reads CASSLQGQETQYF. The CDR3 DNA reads TGTGCCAGCAGCTTACAGGGCCAAGAGACCCAGTACTTC. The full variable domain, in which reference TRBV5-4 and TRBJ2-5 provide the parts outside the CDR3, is ETGVTQSPTHLIKTRGQQVTLRCSSQSGHNTVSWYQQALGQGPQFIFQYYREEENGRGNFPPRFSGLQFPNYSSELNVNALELDDSALYLCASSLQGQETQYFGPGTRLLVL.

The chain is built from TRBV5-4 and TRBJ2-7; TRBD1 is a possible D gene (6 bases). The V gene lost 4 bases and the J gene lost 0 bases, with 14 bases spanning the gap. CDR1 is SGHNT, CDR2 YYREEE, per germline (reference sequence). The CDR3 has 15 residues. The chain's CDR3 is CASSTRGSYSYEQYF. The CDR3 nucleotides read TGTGCCAGCAGCACCAGGGGCTCTTACTCCTACGAGCAGTACTTC.

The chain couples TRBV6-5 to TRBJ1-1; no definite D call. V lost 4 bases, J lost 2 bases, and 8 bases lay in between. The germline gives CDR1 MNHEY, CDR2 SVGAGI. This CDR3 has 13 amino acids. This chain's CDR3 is CASSWEGNTEAFF. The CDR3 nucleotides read TGTGCCAGCAGTTGGGAGGGCAACACTGAAGCTTTCTTT.

CDR3 nucleotides: TGTGCCAGCTCCCGAGTCGTCGGGGACTACGAGCAGTACTTC. Its protein is CASSRVVGDYEQYF. The genes are TRBV18 and TRBJ2-7; D is perhaps TRBD2 (5 bases). CDR1 is KGHSH and CDR2 is LQKENI in the germline V gene. The CDR3 has 14 residues. Trimming removed 6 bases at V and 3 bases at J, with 15 bases between.

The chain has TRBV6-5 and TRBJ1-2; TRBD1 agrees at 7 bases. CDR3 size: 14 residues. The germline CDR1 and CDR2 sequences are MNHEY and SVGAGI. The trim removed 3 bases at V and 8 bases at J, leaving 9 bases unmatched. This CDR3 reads CASSYTRQGVGYTF. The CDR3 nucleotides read TGTGCCAGCAGTTATACCCGACAGGGCGTAGGCTACACCTTC.

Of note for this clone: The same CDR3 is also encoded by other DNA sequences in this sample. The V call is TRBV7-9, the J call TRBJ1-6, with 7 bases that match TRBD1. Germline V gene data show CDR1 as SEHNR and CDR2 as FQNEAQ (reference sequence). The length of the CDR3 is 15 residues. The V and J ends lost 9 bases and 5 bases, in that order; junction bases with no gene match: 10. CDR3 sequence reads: CASVVDGTDNSPLHF. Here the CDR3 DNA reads TGTGCCAGTGTGGTAGACGGGACAGATAATTCACCCCTCCACTTT.

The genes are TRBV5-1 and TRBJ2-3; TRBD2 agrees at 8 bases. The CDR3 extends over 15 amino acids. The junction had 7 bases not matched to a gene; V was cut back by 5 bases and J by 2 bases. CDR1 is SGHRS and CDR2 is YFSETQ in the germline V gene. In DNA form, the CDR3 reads TGCGCCAGCAGGCGGCTAGCGGGCCCCACAGATACGCAGTATTTT. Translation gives CASRRLAGPTDTQYF.

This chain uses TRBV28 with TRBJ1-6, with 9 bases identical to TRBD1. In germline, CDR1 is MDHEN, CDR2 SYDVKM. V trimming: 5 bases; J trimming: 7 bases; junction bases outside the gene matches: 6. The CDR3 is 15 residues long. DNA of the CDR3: TGTGCCAGCAGTGCAGGACAGGGGAGGAATTCACCCCTCCACTTT. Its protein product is CASSAGQGRNSPLHF.

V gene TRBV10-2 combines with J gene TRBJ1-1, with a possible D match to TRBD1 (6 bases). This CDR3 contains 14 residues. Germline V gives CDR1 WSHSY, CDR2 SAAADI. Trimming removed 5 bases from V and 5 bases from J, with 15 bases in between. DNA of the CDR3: TGCGCCAGCAGTAATATACAGGGTAGAACTGAAGCTTTCTTT. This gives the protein CASSNIQGRTEAFF.

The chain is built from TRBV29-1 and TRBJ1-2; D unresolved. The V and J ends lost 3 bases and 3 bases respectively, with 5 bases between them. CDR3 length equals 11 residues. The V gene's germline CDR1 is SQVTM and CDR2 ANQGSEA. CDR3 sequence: CSVDRYYGYTF. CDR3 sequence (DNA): TGCAGCGTTGACAGGTACTATGGCTACACCTTC.

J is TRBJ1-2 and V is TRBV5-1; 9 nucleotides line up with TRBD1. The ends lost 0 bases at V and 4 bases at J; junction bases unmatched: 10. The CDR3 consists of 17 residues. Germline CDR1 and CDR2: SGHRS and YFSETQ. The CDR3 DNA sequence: TGCGCCAGCAGCTTGGCAACAGGGACAGGGATGTCCTATGGCTACACCTTC. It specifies CASSLATGTGMSYGYTF.

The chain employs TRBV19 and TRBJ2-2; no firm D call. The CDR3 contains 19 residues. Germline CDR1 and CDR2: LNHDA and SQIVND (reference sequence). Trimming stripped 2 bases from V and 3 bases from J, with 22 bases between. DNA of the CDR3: TGTGCCAGTAGTATAAGGTCCCATCATGAGGCGGCGTACACCGGGGAGCTGTTTTTT. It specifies CASSIRSHHEAAYTGELFF.